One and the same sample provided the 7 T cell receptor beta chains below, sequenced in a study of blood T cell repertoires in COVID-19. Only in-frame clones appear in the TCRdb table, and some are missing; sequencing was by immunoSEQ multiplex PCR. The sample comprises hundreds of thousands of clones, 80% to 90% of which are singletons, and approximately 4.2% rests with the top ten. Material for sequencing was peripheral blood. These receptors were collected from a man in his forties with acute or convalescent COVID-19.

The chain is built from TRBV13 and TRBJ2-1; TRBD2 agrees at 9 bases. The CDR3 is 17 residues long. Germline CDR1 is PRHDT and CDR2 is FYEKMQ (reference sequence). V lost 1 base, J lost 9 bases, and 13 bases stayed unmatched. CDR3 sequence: CASSLEGSLAGRGEQFF. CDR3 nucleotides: TGTGCCAGCAGCTTAGAGGGGAGTCTAGCGGGGAGAGGTGAGCAGTTCTTC.

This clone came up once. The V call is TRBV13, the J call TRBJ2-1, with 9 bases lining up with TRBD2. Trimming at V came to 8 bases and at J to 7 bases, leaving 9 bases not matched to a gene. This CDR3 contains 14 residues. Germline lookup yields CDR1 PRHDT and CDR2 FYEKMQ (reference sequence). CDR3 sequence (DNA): TGTGCCAGCCTCTTGGCGGGGGGGCGGAATGAGCAGTTCTTC. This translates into CASLLAGGRNEQFF.

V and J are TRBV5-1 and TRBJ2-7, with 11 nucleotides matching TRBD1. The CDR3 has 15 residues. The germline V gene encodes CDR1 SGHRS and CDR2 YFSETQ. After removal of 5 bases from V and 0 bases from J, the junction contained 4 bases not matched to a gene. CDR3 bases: TGCGCCAGCAGACCGGGACAGGGGGTCTCCTACGAGCAGTACTTC. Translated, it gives CASRPGQGVSYEQYF.

CDR3 sequence: CASGNRGGGPIVDTDTQYF. For the CDR3, the DNA is TGTGCCAGCGGTAACAGGGGCGGGGGGCCAATAGTCGACACAGATACGCAGTATTTT. The gene calls are TRBV5-4 and TRBJ2-3; maybe TRBD2 (8 bases). The CDR3 is 19 residues long. The germline gives CDR1 SGHNT, CDR2 YYREEE (reference sequence). V was cut by 7 bases and J by 2 bases, with 29 bases left in between.

The CDR3 DNA follows: TGCGCCAGCAGTGGAGGGTACACTGAAGCTTTCTTT. This codes for CASSGGYTEAFF. The rearrangement uses TRBV10-1 and TRBJ1-1; D is unresolved. The CDR3 extends over 12 amino acids. V gave up 4 bases and J gave up 3 bases, with 6 bases separating them. CDR1 and CDR2 (germline): WNHNN, SYGVQD (reference sequence).

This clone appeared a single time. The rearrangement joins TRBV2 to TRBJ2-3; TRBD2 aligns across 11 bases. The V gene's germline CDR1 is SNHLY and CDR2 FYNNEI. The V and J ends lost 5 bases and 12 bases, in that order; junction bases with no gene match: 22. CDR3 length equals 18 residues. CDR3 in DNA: TGTGCCAGCAGTTATACAGCCCCCTCAGGACTAGCGGGCCACGTCCAGTATTTT. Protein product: CASSYTAPSGLAGHVQYF.

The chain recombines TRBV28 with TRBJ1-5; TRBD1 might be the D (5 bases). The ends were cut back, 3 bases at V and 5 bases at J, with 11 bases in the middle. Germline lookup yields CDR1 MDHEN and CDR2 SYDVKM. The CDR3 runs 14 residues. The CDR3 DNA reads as TGTGCCAGCAGTTTGTGGCAGGGTTATCAGCCCCAGCATTTT. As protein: CASSLWQGYQPQHF.